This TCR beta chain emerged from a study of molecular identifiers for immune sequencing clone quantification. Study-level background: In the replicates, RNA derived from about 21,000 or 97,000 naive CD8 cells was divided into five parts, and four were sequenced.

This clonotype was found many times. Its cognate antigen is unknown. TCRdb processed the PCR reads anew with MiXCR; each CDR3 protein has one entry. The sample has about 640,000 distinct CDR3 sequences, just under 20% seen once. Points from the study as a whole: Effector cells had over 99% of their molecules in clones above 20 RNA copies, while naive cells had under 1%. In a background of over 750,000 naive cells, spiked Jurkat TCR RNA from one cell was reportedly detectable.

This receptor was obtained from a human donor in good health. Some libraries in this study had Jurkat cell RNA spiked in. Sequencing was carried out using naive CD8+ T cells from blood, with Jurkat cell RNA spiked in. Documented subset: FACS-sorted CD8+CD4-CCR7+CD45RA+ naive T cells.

The DNA of the CDR3 is TGTGCCAGCAGCCCCGGGGGCAACCCCTCTTCGGACCAGTACTTC. The encoded protein is CASSPGGNPSSDQYF. The chain couples TRBV3-1 to TRBJ2-5, with D perhaps given as TRBD1 or TRBD2 (6 bases each). Between the trimmed V and J ends, which lost 4 bases and 10 bases, there was a span of 22 bases. Germline V gene sequence: CDR1 LGHDT, CDR2 YNNKEL (reference sequence). The CDR3 sequence is 15 residues long.